This T cell receptor (beta chain) was recorded in a study of blood T cell repertoires in COVID-19. Study details: COVID-19 samples, acute and convalescent, were from the United States, Italy and Spain. Sources were T cells, B-cell-depleted T cells, or PBMCs; the material itself was cDNA or gDNA.

Germline V gene sequence: CDR1 SGHKS, CDR2 YYEKEE (reference sequence). Trimming cost V 0 bases and J 7 bases; bases outside gene matches: 3. The CDR3 runs to 13 residues. Source study methods: Reference gene primer amplification in the assay estimated nucleated cell counts. The data were produced by immunoSEQ multiplex PCR, yet TCRdb's version contains in-frame clones alone and is incomplete. Clone size and V and J calls were adopted from that table, with D and trimming inferred from the DNA. The sample consists of tens of thousands of clones, about 84% of them appearing once. The origin of this receptor is a man in his 60s with acute or convalescent COVID-19. The chain employs TRBV5-5 and TRBJ2-5; TRBD2 matches 7 bases. Sample: peripheral blood. As DNA, the CDR3 is TGTGCCAGCAGCTTGGGTTTAGCGGGGACCCAGTACTTC. Translating it yields CASSLGLAGTQYF. Together with reference TRBV5-5 and TRBJ2-5, the CDR3 gives the full variable domain: DAGVTQSPTHLIKTRGQQVTLRCSPISGHKSVSWYQQVLGQGPQFIFQYYEKEERGRGNFPDRFSARQFPNYSSELNVNALLLGDSALYLCASSLGLAGTQYFGPGTRLLVL.